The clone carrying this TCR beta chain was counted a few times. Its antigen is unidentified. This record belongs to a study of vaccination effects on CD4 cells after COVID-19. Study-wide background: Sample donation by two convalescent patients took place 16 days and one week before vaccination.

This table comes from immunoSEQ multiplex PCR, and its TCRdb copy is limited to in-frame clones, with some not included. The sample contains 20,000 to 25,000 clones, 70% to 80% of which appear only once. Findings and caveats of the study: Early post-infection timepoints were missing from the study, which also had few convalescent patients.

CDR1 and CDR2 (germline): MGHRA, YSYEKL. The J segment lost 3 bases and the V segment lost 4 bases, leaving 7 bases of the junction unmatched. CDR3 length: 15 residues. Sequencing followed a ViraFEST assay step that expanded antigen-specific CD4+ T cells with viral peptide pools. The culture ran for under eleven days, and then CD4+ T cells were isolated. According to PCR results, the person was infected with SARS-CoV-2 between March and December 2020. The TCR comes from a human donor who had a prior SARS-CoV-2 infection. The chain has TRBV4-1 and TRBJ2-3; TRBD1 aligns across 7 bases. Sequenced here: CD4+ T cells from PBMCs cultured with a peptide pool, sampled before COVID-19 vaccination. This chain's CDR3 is CASSRRQGWTDTQYF. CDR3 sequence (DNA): TGCGCCAGCAGCCGCAGACAGGGTTGGACAGATACGCAGTATTTT.